This T cell receptor (beta chain) originates from a study of identical twins. This clonotype was found a few times. Its matching antigen is unknown. Findings and caveats of the study: Among out-of-frame alpha sequences shared by twins, low generation probability occurred in excess.

Each donor (without exception) was a healthy Caucasian. TCRdb ran MiXCR on the 5' RACE reads and lists one entry per CDR3 protein. The data hold more than 650,000 distinct CDR3 sequences, with around 6% observed a single time. V was cut by 3 bases and J by 6 bases, with 23 bases left in between. The V gene's germline CDR1 is SGHVS and CDR2 FQNEAQ. The CDR3 is made up of 18 amino acids. This clonotype was obtained from a young man in good health. The sequencing sample was made of naive T cells sorted from blood. The V and J genes are TRBV7-8 and TRBJ2-2, with TRBD1 as a possible D gene (5 bases). CDR3 in amino acids: CASSLVRPKGILPGELFF. Here the CDR3 DNA reads TGTGCCAGCAGCTTGGTTCGACCCAAGGGGATTCTCCCCGGGGAGCTGTTTTTT.